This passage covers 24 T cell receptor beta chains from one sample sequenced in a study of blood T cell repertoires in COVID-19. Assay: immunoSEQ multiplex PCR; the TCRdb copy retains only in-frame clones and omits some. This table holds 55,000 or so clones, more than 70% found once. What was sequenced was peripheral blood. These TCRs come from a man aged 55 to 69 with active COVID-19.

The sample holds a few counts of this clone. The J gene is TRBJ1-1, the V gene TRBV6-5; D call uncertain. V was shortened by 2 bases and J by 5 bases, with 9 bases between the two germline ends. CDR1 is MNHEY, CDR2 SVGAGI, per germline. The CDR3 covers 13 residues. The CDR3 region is CASSYDRDTEAFF. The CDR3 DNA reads TGTGCCAGCAGTTACGATCGGGATACTGAAGCTTTCTTT.

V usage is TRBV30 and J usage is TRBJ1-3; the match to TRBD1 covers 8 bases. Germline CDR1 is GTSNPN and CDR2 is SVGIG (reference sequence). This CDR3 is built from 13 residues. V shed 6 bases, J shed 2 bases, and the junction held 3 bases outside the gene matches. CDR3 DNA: TGTGCCTGCGAACAGGGGGCTGGAAACACCATATATTTT. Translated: CACEQGAGNTIYF.

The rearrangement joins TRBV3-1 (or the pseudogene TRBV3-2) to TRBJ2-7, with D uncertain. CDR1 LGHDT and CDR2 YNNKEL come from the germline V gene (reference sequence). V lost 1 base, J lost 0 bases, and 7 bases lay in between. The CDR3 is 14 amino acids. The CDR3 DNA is TGTGCCAGCAGCCAAGGCTCAGACTCCTACGAGCAGTACTTC. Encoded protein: CASSQGSDSYEQYF.

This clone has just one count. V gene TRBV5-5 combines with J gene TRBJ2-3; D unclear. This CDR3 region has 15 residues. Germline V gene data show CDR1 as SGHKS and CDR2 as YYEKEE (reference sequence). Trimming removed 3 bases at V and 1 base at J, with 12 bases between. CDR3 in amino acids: CASSSPLRGTDTQYF. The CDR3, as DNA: TGTGCCAGCAGCTCACCACTACGCGGCACAGATACGCAGTATTTT.

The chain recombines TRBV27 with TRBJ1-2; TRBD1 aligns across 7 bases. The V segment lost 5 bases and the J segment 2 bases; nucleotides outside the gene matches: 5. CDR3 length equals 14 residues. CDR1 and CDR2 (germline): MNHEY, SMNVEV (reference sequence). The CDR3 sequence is CASSPDRDNYGYTF. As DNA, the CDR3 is TGTGCCAGCAGTCCCGACAGGGACAACTATGGCTACACCTTC.

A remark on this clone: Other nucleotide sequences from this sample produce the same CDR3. DNA of the CDR3: TGTGCCAGCAGCTTGGCAGGGGGCTCCTACGAGCAGTACTTC. Its translation is CASSLAGGSYEQYF. This chain joins TRBV7-2 and TRBJ2-7, with TRBD1 identical over 7 bases. CDR3 size: 14 residues. Germline V gene lookup returns CDR1 SGHTA and CDR2 FQGNSA. Germline trimming cut 3 bases from V and 0 bases from J; bases unmatched to any gene: 2.

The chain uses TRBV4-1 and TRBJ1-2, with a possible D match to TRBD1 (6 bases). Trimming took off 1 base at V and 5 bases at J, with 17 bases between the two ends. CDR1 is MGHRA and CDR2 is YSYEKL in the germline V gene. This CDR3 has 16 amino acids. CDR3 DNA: TGCGCCAGCAGCCAAGTTGGGTCAGGGGTCGGGTATGGCTACACCTTC. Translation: CASSQVGSGVGYGYTF.

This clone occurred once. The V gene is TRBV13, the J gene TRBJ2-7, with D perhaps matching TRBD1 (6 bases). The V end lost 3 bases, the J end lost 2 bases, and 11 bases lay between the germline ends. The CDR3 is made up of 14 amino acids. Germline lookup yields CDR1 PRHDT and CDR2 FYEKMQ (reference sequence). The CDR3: CASSFGQITYEQYF. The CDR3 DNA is TGTGCCAGCAGCTTCGGACAGATTACCTACGAGCAGTACTTC.

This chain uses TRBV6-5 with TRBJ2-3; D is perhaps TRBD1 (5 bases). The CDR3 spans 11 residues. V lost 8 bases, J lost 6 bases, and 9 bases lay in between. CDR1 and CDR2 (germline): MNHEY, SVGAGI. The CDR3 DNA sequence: TGTGCCAGCGGGGCCTGGGATACGCAGTATTTT. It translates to CASGAWDTQYF.

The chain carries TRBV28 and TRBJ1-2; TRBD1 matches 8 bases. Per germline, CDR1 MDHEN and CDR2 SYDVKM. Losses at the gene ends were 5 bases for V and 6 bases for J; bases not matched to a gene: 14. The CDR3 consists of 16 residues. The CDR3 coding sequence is TGTGCCAGCAGTCCATCTTGGACAGGGAAAGGGGATGGCTACACCTTC. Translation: CASSPSWTGKGDGYTF.

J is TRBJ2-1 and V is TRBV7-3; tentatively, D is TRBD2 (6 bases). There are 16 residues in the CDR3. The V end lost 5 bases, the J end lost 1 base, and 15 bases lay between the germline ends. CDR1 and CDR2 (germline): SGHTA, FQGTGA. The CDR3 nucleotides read TGTGCCAGCAGCCCCTCACTAGCATTTTCCTACAATGAGCAGTTCTTC. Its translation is CASSPSLAFSYNEQFF.

Here the CDR3 DNA reads TGTGCCAGCAGCCAAGAGACAGGGAACACTGAAGCTTTCTTT. Protein product: CASSQETGNTEAFF. The chain is built from TRBV4-2 and TRBJ1-1; maybe TRBD1 (6 bases). CDR3 length: 14 amino acids. Trimming stripped 0 bases from V and 1 base from J, with 6 bases between. Germline V gene data show CDR1 as LGHNA and CDR2 as YNFKEQ.

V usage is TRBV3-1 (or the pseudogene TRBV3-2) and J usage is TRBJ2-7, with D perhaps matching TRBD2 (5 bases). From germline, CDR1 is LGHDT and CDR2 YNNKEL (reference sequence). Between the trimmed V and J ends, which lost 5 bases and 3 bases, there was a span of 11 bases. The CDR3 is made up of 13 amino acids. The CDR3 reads CASSLSLDYEQYF. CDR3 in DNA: TGTGCCAGCAGCTTGTCACTAGACTACGAGCAGTACTTC.

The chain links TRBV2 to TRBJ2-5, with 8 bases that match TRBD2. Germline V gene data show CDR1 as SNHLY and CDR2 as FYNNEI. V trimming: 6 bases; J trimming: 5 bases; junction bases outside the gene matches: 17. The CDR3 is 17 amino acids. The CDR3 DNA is TGTGCCAGCAGAGACCCGGCGGGAGGCCCTCTGCGGGAGACCCAGTACTTC. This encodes CASRDPAGGPLRETQYF. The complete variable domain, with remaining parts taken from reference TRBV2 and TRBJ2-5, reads EPEVTQTPSHQVTQMGQEVILRCVPISNHLYFYWYRQILGQKVEFLVSFYNNEISEKSEIFDDQFSVERPDGSNFTLKIRSTKLEDSAMYFCASRDPAGGPLRETQYFGPGTRLLVL.

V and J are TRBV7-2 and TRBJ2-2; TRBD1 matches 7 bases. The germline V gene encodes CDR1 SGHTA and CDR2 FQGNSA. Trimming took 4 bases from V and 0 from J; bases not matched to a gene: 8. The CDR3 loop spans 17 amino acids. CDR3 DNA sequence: TGTGCCAGCAGCTCCAAGGGAAGGGGGCCGAACACCGGGGAGCTGTTTTTT. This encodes CASSSKGRGPNTGELFF. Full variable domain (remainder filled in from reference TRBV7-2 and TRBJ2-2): GAGVSQSPSNKVTEKGKDVELRCDPISGHTALYWYRQSLGQGLEFLIYFQGNSAPDKSGLPSDRFSAERTGGSVSTLTIQRTQQEDSAVYLCASSSKGRGPNTGELFFGEGSRLTVL.

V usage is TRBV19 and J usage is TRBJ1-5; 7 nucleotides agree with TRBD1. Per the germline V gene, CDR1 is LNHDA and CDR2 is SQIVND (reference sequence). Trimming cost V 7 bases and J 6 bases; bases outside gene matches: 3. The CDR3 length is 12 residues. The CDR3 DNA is TGTGCCAGTACAGGGGACAGTCAGCCCCAGCATTTT. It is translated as CASTGDSQPQHF.

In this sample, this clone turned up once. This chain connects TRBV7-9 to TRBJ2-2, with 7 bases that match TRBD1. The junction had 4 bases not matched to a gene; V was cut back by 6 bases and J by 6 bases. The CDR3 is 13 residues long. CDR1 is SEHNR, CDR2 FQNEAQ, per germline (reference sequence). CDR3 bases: TGTGCCAGCAGACAGACAGGGTCCGGGGAGCTGTTTTTT. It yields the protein CASRQTGSGELFF.

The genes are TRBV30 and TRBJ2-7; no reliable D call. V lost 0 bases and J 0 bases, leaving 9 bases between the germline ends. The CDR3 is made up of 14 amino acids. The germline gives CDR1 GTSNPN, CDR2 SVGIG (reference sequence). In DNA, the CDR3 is TGTGCCTGGAGTGTGGAGCCGACCTCCTACGAGCAGTACTTC. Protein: CAWSVEPTSYEQYF.

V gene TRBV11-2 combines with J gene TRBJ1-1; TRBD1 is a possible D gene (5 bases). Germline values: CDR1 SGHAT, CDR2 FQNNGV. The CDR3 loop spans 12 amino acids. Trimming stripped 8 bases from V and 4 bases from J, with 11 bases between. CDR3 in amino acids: CASLRDSTEAFF. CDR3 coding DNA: TGTGCCAGCCTCAGGGATAGCACTGAAGCTTTCTTT.

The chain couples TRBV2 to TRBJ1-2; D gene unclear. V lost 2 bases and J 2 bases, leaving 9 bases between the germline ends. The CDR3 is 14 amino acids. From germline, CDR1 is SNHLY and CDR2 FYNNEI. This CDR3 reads CASSESGNNYGYTF. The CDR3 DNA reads TGTGCCAGCAGTGAATCGGGGAACAACTATGGCTACACCTTC.

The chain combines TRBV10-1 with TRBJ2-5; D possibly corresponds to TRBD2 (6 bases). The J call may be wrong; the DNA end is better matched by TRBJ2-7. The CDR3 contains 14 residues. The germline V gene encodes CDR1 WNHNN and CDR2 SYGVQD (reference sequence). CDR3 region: CASSQGSGTYEQYF. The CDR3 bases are TGCGCCAGCAGTCAGGGTAGCGGTACCTACGAGCAGTACTTC.

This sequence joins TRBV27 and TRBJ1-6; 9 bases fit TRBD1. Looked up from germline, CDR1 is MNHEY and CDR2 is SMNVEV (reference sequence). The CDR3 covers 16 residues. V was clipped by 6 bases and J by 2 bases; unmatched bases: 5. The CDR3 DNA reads TGTGCCAGCAGCCGGGACAGGGAAGCCTATAATTCACCCCTCCACTTT. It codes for CASSRDREAYNSPLHF.

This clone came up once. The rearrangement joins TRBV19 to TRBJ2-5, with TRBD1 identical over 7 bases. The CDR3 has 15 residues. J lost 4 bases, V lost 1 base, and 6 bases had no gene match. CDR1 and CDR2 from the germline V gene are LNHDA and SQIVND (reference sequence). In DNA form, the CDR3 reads TGTGCCAGTAGTATAGTGGGACCAGGGGGAGAGACCCAGTACTTC. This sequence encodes CASSIVGPGGETQYF.

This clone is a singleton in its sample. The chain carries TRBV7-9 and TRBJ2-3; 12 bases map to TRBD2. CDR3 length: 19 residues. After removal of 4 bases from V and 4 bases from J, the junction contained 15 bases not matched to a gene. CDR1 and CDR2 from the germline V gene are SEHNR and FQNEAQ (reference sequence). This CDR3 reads CASSSQKTTSGRFADTQYF. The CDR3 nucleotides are TGTGCCAGCAGCTCTCAAAAGACGACTAGCGGGAGATTCGCAGATACGCAGTATTTT.